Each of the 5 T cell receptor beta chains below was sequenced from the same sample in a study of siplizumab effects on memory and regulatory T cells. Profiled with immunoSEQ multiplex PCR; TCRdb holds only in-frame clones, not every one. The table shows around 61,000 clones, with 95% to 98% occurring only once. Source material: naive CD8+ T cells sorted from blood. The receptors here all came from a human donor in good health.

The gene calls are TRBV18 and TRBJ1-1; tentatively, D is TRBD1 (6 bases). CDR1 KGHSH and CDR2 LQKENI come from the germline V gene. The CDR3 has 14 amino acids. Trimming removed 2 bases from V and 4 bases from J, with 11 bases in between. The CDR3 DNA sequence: TGTGCCAGCTCACCAGGGGGCGCGGGCACTGAAGCTTTCTTT. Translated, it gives CASSPGGAGTEAFF.

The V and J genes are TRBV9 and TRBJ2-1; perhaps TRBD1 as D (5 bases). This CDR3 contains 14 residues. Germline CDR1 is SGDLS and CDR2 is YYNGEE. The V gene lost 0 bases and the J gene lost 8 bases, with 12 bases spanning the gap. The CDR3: CASSVEGIWDEQFF. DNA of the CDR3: TGTGCCAGCAGCGTAGAGGGGATCTGGGATGAGCAGTTCTTC.

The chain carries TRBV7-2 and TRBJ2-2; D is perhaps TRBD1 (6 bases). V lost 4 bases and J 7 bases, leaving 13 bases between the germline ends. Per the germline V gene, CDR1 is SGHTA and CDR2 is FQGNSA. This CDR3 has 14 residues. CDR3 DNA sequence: TGTGCCAGCAGCTACGAGCAGGGGTTCGGGGAGCTGTTTTTT. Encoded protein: CASSYEQGFGELFF.

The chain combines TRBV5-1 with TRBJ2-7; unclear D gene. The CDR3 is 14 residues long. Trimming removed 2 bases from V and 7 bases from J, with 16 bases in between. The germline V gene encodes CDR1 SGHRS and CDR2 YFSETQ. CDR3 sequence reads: CASSFSVLTQEQYF. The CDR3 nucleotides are TGCGCCAGCAGCTTTTCGGTACTAACTCAAGAGCAGTACTTC.

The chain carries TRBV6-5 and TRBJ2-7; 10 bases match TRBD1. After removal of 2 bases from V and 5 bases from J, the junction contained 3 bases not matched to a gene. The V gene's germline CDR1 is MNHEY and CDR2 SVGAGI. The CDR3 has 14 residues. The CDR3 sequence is CASSYRTGGHEQYF. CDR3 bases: TGTGCCAGCAGTTACAGGACAGGGGGACACGAGCAGTACTTC.